This record looks at one T cell receptor beta chain sequence and its context. There is no known antigen for this receptor. There are no base qualities to consult, and no much larger clone falls within one base. The collaborating institutions used their own protocols to collect whole blood in K2EDTA tubes. For TCRbeta analysis, collaborators shipped samples in one of three forms: frozen whole blood, isolated PBMCs, or DNA extracted from either of those sample types. The data were taken from a study of blood T cell repertoires in COVID-19 (dated by TCRdb to about 2020). Background for the entire study: Collaborator samples came from the United States, Italy and Spain and covered acute and convalescent phases of COVID-19. Where available, HLA class I and class II types were taken from metadata supplied by the sample provider and were not determined by assay-based typing. The prospective study material was composed of cDNA or gDNA derived from T cells, B-cell-depleted T cells, or PBMCs. Subjects who had been exposed to COVID-19, were actively infected with it, or had recovered from it provided the deeply sampled blood TCRbeta repertoires that made up the dataset. The repertoires were released in a freely available public database intended as a resource for research on the immune response to SARS-CoV-2. A de-identified subject ID, COVID-19 status, age in years and sex were almost always included in the sample metadata. The samples were drawn from the first 160 participants of the ongoing ImmuneRACE study and from 1,200 or so subjects provided by 6 global collaborators.

In the germline V gene, CDR1 corresponds to SGHAT and CDR2 to FQNNGV. V is cut by 5 bases and J by 5 bases, and the space between the germline ends is 12 bases. From the cysteine up to the phenylalanine, the CDR3 has a length of 13 residues. Just CDR3 DNA is preserved here, 39 bases in frame from base 1. The immunoSEQ Assay, a bias-controlled multiplex PCR, was used to amplify TCRbeta CDR3 regions from genomic DNA. The published analysis was carried out like this. The number of nucleated cells in each sample was estimated by amplification of reference gene primers within the assay. Sequence reads were collapsed and filtered to measure the absolute abundance of every unique TCRbeta CDR3 rearrangement. For each sample, productive Simpson clonality was calculated by taking the square root of Simpson's diversity index across productive rearrangements. TCRdb carries this immuneACCESS record with in-frame sequences only. Its versions omit some clonotypes, under half of them owing to an unresolved V gene in the studies checked, with the rest unexplained. Clone size and V and J calls were adopted from that table, with D and trimming inferred from the DNA. The sample table records 450,000 to 500,000 clones; approximately 85% of these occur just once. 3% to 3.5% of the sample goes to the ten largest clones.

Overall study outcomes, separate from this receptor: The quantity of clinical and demographic metadata differed by source and by participant and was supplied without curation.

Rearrangement joined TRBV11-2 to TRBJ1-1; the D region possibly corresponds to TRBD1 (6 bases align). The specimen was peripheral blood. The receptor was isolated from a human donor in a cohort sampled during active COVID-19. The DNA sequence is TGTGCCAGCAGCCCGGCCGGGACAACTGAAGCTTTCTTT. It codes for CASSPAGTTEAFF.